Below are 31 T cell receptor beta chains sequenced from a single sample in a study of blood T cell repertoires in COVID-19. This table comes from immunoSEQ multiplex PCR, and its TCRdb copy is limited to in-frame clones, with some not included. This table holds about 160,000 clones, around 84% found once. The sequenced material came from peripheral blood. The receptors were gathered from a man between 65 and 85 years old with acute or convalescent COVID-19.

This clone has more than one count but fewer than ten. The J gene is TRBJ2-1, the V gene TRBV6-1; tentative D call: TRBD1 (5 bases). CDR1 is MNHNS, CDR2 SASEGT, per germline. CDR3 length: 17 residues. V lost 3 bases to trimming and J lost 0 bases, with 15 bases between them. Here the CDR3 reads CASSDRTKADSYNEQFF. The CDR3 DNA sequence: TGTGCCAGCAGTGACCGGACAAAGGCTGACTCCTACAATGAGCAGTTCTTC.

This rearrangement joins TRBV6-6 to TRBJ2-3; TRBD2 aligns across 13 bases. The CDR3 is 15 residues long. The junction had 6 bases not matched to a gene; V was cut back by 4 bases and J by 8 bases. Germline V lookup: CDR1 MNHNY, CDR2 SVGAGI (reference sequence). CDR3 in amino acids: CASSLLAGGPATQYF. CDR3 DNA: TGTGCCAGCAGTTTACTAGCGGGGGGGCCAGCTACGCAGTATTTT.

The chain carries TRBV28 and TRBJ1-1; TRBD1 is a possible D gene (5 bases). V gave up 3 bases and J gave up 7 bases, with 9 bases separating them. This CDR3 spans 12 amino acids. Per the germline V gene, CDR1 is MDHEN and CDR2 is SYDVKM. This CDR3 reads CASSFMTDEAFF. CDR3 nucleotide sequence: TGTGCCAGCAGTTTTATGACAGATGAAGCTTTCTTT.

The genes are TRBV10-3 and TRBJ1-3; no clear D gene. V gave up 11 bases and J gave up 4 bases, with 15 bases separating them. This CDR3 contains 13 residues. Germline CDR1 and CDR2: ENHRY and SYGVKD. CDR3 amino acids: CAAHPRIGNTIYF. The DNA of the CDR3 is TGTGCCGCCCACCCGCGTATCGGAAACACCATATATTTT.

The CDR3 loop is CASSIEAKGQHNEQFF. CDR3 in DNA: TGTGCCAGTAGTATAGAGGCGAAGGGACAACACAATGAGCAGTTCTTC. The chain combines TRBV19 with TRBJ2-1, with D perhaps matching TRBD1 (6 bases). V dropped 0 bases and J dropped 5 bases, with 14 bases sitting between them. The CDR3 loop spans 16 amino acids. Germline CDR1 and CDR2: LNHDA and SQIVND (reference sequence).

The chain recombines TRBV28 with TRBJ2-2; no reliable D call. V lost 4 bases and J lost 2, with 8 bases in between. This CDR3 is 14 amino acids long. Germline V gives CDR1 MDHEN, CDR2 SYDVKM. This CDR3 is CASSSIPNTGELFF. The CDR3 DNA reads TGTGCCAGCAGTTCAATTCCAAACACCGGGGAGCTGTTTTTT.

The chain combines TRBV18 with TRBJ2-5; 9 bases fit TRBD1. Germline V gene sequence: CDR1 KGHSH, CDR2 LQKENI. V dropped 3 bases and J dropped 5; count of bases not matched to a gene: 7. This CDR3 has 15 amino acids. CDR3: CASSPQTGGEETQYF. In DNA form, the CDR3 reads TGTGCCAGCTCACCGCAGACAGGGGGAGAGGAGACCCAGTACTTC. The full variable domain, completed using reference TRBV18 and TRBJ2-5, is NAGVMQNPRHLVRRRGQEARLRCSPMKGHSHVYWYRQLPEEGLKFMVYLQKENIIDESGMPKERFSAEFPKEGPSILRIQQVVRGDSAAYFCASSPQTGGEETQYFGPGTRLLVL.

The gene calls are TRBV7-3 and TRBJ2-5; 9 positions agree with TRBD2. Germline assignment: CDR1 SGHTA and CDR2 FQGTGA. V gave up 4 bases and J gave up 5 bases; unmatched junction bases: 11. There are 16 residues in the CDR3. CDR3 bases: TGTGCCAGCAGCTCAGGGGCAGCGGGGGGATTTGAGACCCAGTACTTC. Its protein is CASSSGAAGGFETQYF.

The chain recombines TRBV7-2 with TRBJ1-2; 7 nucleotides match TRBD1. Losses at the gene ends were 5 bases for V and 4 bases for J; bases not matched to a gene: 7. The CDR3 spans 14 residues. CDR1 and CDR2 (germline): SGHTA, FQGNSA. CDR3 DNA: TGTGCCAGCAGCAAAGGGGGCGCTGGCTATGGCTACACCTTC. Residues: CASSKGGAGYGYTF.

CDR3 loop: CASSDRGAGGLETQYF. CDR3 bases: TGTGCCAGCAGTGACCGTGGAGCGGGAGGTTTGGAGACCCAGTACTTC. The chain recombines TRBV6-1 with TRBJ2-5, with 9 bases fitting TRBD2. The germline V gene has CDR1 MNHNS and CDR2 SASEGT. The CDR3 is made up of 16 amino acids. J was trimmed by 5 bases and V by 3 bases; bases with no gene match: 10.

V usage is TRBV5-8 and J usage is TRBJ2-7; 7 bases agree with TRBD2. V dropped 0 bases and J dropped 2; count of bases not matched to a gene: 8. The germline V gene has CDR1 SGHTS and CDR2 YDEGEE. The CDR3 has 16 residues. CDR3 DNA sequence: TGTGCCAGCAGCTTGGCCGGCAGCGGGGAAACCTACGAGCAGTACTTC. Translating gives CASSLAGSGETYEQYF. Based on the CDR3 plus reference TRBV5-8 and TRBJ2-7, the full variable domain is EAGVTQSPTHLIKTRGQQATLRCSPISGHTSVYWYQQALGLGLQFLLWYDEGEERNRGNFPPRFSGRQFPNYSSELNVNALELEDSALYLCASSLAGSGETYEQYFGPGTRLTVT.

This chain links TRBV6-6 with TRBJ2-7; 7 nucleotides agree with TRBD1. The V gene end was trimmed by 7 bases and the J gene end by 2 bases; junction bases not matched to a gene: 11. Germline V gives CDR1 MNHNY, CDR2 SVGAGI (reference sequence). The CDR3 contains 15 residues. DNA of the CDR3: TGTGCCAGCAATCAAGGCAGGGACAGTGCCTACGAGCAGTACTTC. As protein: CASNQGRDSAYEQYF.

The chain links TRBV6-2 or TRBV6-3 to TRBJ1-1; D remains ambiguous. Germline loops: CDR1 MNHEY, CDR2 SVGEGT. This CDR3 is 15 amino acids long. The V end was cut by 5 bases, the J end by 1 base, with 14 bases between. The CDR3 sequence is CASSDPTSGNTEAFF. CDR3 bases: TGTGCCAGCAGTGACCCCACTTCAGGGAACACTGAAGCTTTCTTT.

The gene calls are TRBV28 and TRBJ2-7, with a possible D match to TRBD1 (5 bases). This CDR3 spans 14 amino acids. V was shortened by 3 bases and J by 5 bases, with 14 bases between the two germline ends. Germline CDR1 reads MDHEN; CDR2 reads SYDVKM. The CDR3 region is CASSLGQGGDEQYF. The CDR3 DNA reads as TGTGCCAGCAGTTTGGGGCAGGGTGGCGACGAGCAGTACTTC.

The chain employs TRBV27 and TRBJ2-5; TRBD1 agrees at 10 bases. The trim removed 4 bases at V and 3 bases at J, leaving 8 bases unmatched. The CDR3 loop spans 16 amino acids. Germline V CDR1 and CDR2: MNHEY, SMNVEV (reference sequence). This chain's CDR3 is CASSSRTGGFKETQYF. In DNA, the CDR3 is TGTGCCAGCAGTTCCCGGACAGGGGGGTTCAAAGAGACCCAGTACTTC.

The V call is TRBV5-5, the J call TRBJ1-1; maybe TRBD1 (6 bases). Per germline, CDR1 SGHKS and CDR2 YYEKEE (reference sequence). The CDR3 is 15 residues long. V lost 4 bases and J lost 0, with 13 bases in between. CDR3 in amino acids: CASSGNRALNTEAFF. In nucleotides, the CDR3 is TGTGCCAGCAGCGGAAACAGGGCTTTGAACACTGAAGCTTTCTTT.

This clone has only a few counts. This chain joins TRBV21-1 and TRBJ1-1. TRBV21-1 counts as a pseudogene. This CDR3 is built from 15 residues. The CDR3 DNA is TGTGCCAGCAGCAAAGTGATTGGGGGGGACACTGAAGCTTTCTTT. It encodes CASSKVIGGDTEAFF.

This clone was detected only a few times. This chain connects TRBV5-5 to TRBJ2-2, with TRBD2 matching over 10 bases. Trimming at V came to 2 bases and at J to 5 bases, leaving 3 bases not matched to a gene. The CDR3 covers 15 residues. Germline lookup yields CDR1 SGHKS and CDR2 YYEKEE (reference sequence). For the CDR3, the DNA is TGTGCCAGCAGCTTCGCGGGACTAGCGACCGGGGAGCTGTTTTTT. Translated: CASSFAGLATGELFF.

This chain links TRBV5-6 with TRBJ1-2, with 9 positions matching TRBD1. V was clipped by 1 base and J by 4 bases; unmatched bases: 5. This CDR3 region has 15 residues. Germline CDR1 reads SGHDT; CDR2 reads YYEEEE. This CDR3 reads CASSLLGQGAYGYTF. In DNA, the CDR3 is TGTGCCAGCAGCTTGCTGGGACAGGGAGCCTATGGCTACACCTTC.

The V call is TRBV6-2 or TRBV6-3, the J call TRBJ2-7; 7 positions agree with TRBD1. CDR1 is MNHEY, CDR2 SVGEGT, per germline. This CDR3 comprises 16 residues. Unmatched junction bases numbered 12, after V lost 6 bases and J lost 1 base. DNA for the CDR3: TGTGCCAGCAGCCCTCCTCCGGGACAGCGATCCTACGAGCAGTACTTC. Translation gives CASSPPPGQRSYEQYF.

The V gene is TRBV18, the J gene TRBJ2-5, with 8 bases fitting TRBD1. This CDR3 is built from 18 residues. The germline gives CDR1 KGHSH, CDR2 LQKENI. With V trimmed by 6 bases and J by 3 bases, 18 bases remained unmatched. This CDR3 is CASSWGTGGSSGKETQYF. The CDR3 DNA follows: TGTGCCAGCTCGTGGGGCACAGGGGGTAGTAGCGGAAAAGAGACCCAGTACTTC. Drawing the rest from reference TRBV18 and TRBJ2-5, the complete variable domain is NAGVMQNPRHLVRRRGQEARLRCSPMKGHSHVYWYRQLPEEGLKFMVYLQKENIIDESGMPKERFSAEFPKEGPSILRIQQVVRGDSAAYFCASSWGTGGSSGKETQYFGPGTRLLVL.

CDR3 region: CASSLTSGQGYEQYF. CDR3 coding DNA: TGTGCCAGCAGCCTTACTTCGGGACAGGGCTACGAGCAGTACTTC. This chain links TRBV3-1 (or the pseudogene TRBV3-2) with TRBJ2-7; 9 bases are a match to TRBD1. V lost 4 bases and J lost 3; bases outside the gene matches: 7. The germline V gene encodes CDR1 LGHDT and CDR2 YNNKEL (reference sequence). The CDR3 covers 15 residues.

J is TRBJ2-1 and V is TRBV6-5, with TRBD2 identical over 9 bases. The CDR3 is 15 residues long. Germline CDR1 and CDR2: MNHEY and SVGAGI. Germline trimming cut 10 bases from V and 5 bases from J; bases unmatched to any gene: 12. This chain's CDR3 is CATHPRGGSHNEQFF. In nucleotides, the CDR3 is TGTGCCACCCATCCGCGGGGGGGGTCCCACAATGAGCAGTTCTTC.

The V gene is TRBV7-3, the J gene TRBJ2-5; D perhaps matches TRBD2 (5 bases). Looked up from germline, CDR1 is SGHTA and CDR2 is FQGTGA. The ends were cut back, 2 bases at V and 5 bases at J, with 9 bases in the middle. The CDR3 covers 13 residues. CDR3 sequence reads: CASSLEGSETQYF. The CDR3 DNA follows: TGTGCCAGCAGCTTAGAGGGATCGGAGACCCAGTACTTC.

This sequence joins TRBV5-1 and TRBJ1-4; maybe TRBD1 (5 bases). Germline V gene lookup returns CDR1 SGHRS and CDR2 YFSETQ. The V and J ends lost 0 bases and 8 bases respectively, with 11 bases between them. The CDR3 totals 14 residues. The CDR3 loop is CASSLDGGGEKLFF. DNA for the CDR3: TGCGCCAGCAGCTTGGACGGGGGAGGGGAAAAACTGTTTTTT.

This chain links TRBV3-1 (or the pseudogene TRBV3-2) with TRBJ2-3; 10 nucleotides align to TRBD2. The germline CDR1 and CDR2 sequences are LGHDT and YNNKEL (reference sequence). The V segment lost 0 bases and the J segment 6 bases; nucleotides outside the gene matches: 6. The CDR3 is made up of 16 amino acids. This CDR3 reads CASSQDLAGGYDTQYF. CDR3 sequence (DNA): TGTGCCAGCAGCCAAGATTTAGCGGGGGGTTATGATACGCAGTATTTT.

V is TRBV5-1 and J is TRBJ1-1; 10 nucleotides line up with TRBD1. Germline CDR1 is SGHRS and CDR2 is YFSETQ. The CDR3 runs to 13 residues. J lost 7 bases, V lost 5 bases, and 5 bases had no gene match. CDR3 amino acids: CASSTGQGSEAFF. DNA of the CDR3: TGCGCCAGCAGTACGGGACAGGGGAGTGAAGCTTTCTTT.

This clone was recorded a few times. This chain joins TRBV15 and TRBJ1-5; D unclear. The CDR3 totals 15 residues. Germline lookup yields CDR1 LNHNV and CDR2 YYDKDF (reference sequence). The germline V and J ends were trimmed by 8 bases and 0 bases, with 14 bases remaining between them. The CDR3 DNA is TGTGCCACCTCCGCGGCACGCTATAGCAATCAGCCCCAGCATTTT. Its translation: CATSAARYSNQPQHF.

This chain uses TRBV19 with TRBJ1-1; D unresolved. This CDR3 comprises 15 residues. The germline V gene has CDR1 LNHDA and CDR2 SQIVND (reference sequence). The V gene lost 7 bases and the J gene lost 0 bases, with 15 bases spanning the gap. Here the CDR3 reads CASTLQPGLNTEAFF. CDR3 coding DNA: TGTGCCAGTACCCTCCAACCGGGGTTGAACACTGAAGCTTTCTTT.

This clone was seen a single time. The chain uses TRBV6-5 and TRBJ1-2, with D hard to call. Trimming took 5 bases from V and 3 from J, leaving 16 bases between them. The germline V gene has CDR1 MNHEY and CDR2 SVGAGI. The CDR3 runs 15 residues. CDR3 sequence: CASSPQPEGDYGYTF. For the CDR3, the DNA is TGTGCCAGCAGTCCCCAGCCGGAGGGTGACTATGGCTACACCTTC.

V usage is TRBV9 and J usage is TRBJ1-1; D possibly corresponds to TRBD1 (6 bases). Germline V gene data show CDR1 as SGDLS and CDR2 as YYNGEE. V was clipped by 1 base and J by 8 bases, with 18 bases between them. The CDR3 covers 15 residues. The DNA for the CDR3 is TGTGCCAGCAGCGTAAGTGACAGGCTTCCAAGGGAAGCTTTCTTT. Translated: CASSVSDRLPREAFF.